This T cell receptor beta chain was recorded in a study of blood T cell repertoires in COVID-19. About the research overall: Whether acute or convalescent, the COVID-19 samples came from the United States, Italy and Spain. T cells, B-cell-depleted T cells, or PBMCs provided the cDNA or gDNA that served as material.

V lost 3 bases to trimming and J lost 5 bases; unmatched junction nucleotides: 2. This CDR3 has 14 amino acids. Germline assignment: CDR1 LNHDA and CDR2 SQIVND (reference sequence). Original handling: Nucleated cell number was recorded as an estimate derived from reference gene primer amplification. The protocol was immunoSEQ multiplex PCR, while the TCRdb copy is restricted to in-frame clones and leaves out a portion. That table furnishes V, J and clone size, whereas the DNA furnished D and trimming. The sample yields approximately 100,000 clones, 85% to 90% seen once. The sequence was collected from a human donor in a cohort sampled during active COVID-19. The V gene is TRBV19, the J gene TRBJ1-4, with TRBD1 identical over 8 bases. Specimen: peripheral blood. The CDR3 loop reads CASSMDRVNEKLFF. DNA of the CDR3: TGTGCCAGTAGTATGGACAGGGTAAATGAAAAACTGTTTTTT.